This T cell receptor beta chain is drawn from a study of pediatric ulcerative colitis (dated by TCRdb to about 2019). Background for the entire study: Fewer than ten ulcerative colitis patients had pancolitis and two had left-sided colitis, with histology consistent with ulcerative colitis in all. From 8 to 10 newly diagnosed, treatment-naive pediatric ulcerative colitis patients and four non-IBD control children, paired blood and rectal samples were collected. By Pediatric Ulcerative Colitis Activity Index, two patients had mild disease, several had moderate disease and three had acute severe colitis. What the study reported, not specific to this receptor: Only four individuals were included in the healthy control group, which was small. A couple of rectal CDR3 clonotypes turned up in every ulcerative colitis patient but in none of the controls. Compared with controls, ulcerative colitis patients showed significantly higher autologous blood-rectal clonal overlap, a finding that suggests increased T cell trafficking to inflamed tissue. Because the repertoires came from total lymphocyte DNA, rare subsets such as regulatory T cells may have patterns that are not reflected. For technical reasons, substantially fewer templates were yielded by the blood samples of two patients, and these blood samples were excluded from blood-rectal overlap analysis. Features of the rectal repertoire distinguished controls, mild-moderate colitis patients and acute severe colitis patients, and in acute severe colitis, rectal diversity was reduced because of clonal expansions.

Through the immunoSEQ TRB Survey service, multiplex V and J primers were used to amplify rearranged CDR3 beta regions from genomic DNA. To keep sequencing depth the same across samples, survey-level depth of up to 500,000 reads per sample was applied. The libraries were purified and pooled, then sequenced using Illumina technology. For the original study's pipeline: Productive clonality, sample overlap, pairwise scatters, CDR3 beta length, V/D/J gene usage and productiveness were all assessed with the immunoSEQ online tools. Calculated diversity was the number of unique rearrangements divided by total templates times 100; Shannon and Simpson indices were also computed. For principal component analysis, Z-score normalized data were analyzed with the R prcomp function and the ggbiplot package. Morisita's index was used to quantify blood-rectal clonal overlap within each subject. TCRdb's version of the immuneACCESS table is confined to in-frame rearrangements and falls short of the full clone set. An unresolved V gene accounts for under half of the shortfall where checked; the remainder is of unknown origin. The V and J calls and clone size are taken from that table; D and trimming were inferred from the DNA. In all, the sample holds about 64,000 clones, and about 86% of those were seen once. The ten largest clones represent around 3.3% of the sample.

The germline ends are 19 bases apart after V is trimmed by 4 bases and J by 13 bases. Measured from the cysteine to the phenylalanine, the CDR3 is 14 residues long. CDR3 DNA only is kept here, 42 bases in frame from base 1. The germline V gene supplies CDR1 MGHRA and CDR2 YSYEKL. This clone was observed a handful of times. Its cognate antigen has yet to be identified. No base quality information exists; no much larger clone differs at one position. No immunosuppressive medication had been given to the ulcerative colitis patients before the diagnostic colonoscopy. A blood sample was obtained concurrently with the colonoscopy. The Wizard kit (Promega) was used to extract genomic DNA from both blood and intestinal samples.

The sequence is built from TRBV4-1 and TRBJ1-4, with TRBD1 as a weak D call on 6 bases. The clonotype was recovered from a boy between 10 and 17 years old with severe ulcerative colitis. Sequencing input: blood. The encoded CDR3 is CASSLRGGESRLFF. The sequence in DNA is TGCGCCAGCAGCCTCCGCGGGGGCGAGAGTAGACTGTTTTTT.